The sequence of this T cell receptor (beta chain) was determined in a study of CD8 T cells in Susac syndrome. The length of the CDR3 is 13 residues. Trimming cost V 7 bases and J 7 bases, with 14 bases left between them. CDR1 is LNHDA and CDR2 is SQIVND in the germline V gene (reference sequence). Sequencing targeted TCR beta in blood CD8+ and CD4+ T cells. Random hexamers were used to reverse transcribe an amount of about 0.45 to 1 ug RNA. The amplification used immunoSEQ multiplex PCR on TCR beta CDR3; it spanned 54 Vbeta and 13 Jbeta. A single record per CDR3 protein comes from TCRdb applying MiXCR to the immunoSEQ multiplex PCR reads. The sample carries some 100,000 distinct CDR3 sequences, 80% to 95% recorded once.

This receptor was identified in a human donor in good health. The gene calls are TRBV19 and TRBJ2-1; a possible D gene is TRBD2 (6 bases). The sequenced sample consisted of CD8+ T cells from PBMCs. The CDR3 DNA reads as TGTGCCAGTATGGTGGGAGGCGGGAATGAGCAGTTCTTC. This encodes CASMVGGGNEQFF.